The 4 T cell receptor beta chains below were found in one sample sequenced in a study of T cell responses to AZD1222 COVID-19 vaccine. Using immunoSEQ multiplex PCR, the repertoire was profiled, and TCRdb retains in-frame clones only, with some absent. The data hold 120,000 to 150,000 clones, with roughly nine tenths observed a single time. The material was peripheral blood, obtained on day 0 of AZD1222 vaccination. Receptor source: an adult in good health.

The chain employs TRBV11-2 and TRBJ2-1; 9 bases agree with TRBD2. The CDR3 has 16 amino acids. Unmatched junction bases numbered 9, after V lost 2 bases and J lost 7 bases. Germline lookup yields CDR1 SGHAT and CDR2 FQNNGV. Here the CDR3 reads CASSLNGRGGANEQFF. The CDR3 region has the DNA TGTGCCAGCAGCTTAAACGGGCGGGGGGGAGCAAATGAGCAGTTCTTC.

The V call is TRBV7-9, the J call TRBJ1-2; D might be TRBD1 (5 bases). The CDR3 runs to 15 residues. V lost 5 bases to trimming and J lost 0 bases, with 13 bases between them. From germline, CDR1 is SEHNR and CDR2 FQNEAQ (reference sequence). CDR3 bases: TGTGCCAGCAGCCGTACCACAGGAGCTAACTATGGCTACACCTTC. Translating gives CASSRTTGANYGYTF.

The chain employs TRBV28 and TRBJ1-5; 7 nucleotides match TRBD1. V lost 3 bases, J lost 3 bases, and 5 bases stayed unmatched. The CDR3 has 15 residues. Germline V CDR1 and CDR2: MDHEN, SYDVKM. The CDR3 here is CASSFPGGNNQPQHF. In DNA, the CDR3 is TGTGCCAGCAGTTTTCCAGGGGGTAACAATCAGCCCCAGCATTTT.

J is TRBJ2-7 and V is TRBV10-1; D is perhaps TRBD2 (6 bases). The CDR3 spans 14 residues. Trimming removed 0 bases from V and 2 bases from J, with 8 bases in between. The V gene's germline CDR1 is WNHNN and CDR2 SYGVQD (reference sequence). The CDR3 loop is CASSESGGAYEQYF. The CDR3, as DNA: TGCGCCAGCAGTGAGTCAGGAGGGGCCTACGAGCAGTACTTC.